Described below is a single TCR beta chain sequence and its context. This sample is part of a study of blood T cell repertoires in COVID-19. Across the study: Sample material is recorded as cDNA or gDNA derived from T cells, B-cell-depleted T cells, or PBMCs.

Per the germline V gene, CDR1 is LGHNA and CDR2 is YSLEER. Trimming cost V 0 bases and J 3 bases, with 11 bases left between them. CDR3 size: 16 residues. Sequencing was performed with immunoSEQ multiplex PCR; in TCRdb, only in-frame clones are kept and a portion is missing. The data contain about 250,000 clones, 88% of them singletons. Participants spanned ages about 18 to 90 years and resided in roughly 22 US areas. Two negative PCRs, clearance, or symptom resolution were required of recovered Cohort 3 donors. Sequencing was carried out using PBMCs or T cells enriched from blood (not recorded which). The sequence came from a woman aged 45-65 years who had recovered from COVID-19. This chain joins TRBV4-3 and TRBJ2-2; D ambiguous. In nucleotides, the CDR3 is TGCGCCAGCAGCCAAGATGCCAGAATTGACACCGGGGAGCTGTTTTTT. Translating gives CASSQDARIDTGELFF.